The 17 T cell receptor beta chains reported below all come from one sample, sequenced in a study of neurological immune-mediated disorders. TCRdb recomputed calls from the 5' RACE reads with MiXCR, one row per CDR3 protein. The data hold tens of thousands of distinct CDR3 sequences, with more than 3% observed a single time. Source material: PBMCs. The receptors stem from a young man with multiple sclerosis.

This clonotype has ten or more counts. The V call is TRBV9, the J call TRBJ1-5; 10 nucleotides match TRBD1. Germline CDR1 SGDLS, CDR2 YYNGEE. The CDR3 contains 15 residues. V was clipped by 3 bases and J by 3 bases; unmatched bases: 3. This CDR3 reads CASSGGQGYNQPQHF. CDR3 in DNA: TGTGCCAGCAGCGGGGGACAGGGGTACAATCAGCCCCAGCATTTT.

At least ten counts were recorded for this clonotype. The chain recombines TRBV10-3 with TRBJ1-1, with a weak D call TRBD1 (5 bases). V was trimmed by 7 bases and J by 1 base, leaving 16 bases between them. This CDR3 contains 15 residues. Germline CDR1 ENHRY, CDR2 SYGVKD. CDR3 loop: CAITSSGVKNTEAFF. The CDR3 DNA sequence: TGTGCCATCACCAGCTCGGGGGTCAAGAACACTGAAGCTTTCTTT.

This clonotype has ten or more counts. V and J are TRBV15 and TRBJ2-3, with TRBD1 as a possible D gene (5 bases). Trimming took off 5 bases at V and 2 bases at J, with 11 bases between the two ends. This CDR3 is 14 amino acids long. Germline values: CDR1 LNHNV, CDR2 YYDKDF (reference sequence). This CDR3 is CATSDRPHTDTQYF. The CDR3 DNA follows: TGTGCCACCAGCGACAGACCACACACAGATACGCAGTATTTT.

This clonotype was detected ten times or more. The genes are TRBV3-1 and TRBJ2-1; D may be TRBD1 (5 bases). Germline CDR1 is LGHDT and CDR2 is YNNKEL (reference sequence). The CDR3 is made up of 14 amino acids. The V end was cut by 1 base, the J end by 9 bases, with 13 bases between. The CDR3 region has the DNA TGTGCCAGCAGCCAAGCTACCAGGGTGGGTGAGCAGTTCTTC. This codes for CASSQATRVGEQFF.

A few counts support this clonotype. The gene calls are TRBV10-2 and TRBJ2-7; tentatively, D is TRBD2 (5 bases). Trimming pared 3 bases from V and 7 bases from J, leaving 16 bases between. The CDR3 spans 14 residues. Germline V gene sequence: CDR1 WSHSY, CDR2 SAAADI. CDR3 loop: CASSETRGSKEQYF. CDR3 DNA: TGCGCCAGCAGTGAAACGAGAGGGAGTAAAGAGCAGTACTTC.

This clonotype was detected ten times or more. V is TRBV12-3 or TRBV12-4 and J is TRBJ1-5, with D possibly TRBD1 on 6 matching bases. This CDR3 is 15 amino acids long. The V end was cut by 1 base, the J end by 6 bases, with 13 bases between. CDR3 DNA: TGTGCCAGCAGTTTAGTTTCAGGGGCCGGTCAGCCCCAGCATTTT. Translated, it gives CASSLVSGAGQPQHF.

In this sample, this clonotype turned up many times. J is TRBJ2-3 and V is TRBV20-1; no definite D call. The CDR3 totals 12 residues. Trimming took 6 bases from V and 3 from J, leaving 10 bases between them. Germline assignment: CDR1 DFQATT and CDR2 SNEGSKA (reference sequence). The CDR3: CSARRPTDTQYF. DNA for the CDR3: TGCAGTGCCCGCCGCCCGACAGATACGCAGTATTTT.

The CDR3 sequence: CASSLVGYSNTEAFF. The CDR3 DNA reads TGTGCCAGCAGCCTCGTGGGGTATTCCAACACTGAAGCTTTCTTT. V gene TRBV12-3 or TRBV12-4 combines with J gene TRBJ1-1; D is uncertain. V was trimmed by 6 bases and J by 2 bases, leaving 16 bases between them. The CDR3 is 15 amino acids.

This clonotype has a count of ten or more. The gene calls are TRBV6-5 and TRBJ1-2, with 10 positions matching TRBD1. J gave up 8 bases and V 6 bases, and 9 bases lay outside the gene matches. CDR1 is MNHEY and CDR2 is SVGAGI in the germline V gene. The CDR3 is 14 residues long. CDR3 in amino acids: CASRTRDRGGGYTF. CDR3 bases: TGTGCCAGCAGGACCCGGGACAGGGGTGGAGGCTACACCTTC.

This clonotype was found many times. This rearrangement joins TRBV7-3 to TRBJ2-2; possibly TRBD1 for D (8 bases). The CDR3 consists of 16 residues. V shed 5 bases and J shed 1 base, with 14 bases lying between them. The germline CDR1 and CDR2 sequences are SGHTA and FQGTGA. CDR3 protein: CASSPGGQGNTGELFF. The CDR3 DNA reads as TGTGCCAGCAGCCCGGGAGGACAGGGGAACACCGGGGAGCTGTTTTTT.

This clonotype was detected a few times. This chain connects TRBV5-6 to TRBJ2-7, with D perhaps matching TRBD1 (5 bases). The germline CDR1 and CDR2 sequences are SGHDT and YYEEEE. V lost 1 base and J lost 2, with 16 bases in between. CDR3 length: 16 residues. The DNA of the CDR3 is TGTGCCAGCAGCTTGTATCAGGGATCGCGACCCTACGAGCAGTACTTC. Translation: CASSLYQGSRPYEQYF.

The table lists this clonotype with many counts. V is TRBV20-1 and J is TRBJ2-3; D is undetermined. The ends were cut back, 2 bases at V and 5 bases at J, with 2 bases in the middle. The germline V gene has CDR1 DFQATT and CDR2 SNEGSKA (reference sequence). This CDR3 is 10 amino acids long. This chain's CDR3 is CSARKDTQYF. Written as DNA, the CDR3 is TGCAGTGCTAGAAAAGATACGCAGTATTTT.

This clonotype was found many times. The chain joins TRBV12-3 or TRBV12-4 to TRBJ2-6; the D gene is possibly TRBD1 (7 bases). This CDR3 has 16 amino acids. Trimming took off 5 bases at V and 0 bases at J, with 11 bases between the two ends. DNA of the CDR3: TGTGCCAGCAGTCCAGGGGGGAGCTCTGGGGCCAACGTCCTGACTTTC. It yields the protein CASSPGGSSGANVLTF.

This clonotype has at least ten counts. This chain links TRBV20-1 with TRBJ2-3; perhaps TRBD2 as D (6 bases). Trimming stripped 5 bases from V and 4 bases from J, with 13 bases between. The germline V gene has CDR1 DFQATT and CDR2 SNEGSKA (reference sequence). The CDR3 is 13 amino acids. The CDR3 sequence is CSAEEGVADTQYF. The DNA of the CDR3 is TGCAGTGCTGAGGAGGGAGTGGCAGATACGCAGTATTTT.

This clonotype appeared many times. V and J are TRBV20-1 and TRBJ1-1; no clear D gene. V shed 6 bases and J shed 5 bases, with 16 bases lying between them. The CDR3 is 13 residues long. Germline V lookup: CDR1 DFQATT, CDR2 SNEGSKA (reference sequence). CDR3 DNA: TGCAGTGCCAAAGATGGCAGAGGAACTGAAGCTTTCTTT. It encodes CSAKDGRGTEAFF.

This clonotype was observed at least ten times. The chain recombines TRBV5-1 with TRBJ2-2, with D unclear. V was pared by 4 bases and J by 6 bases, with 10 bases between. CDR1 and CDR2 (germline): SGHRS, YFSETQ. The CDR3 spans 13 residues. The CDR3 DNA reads TGCGCCAGCAGCACGGTTTCACCCGGGGAGCTGTTTTTT. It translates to CASSTVSPGELFF.

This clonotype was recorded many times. The CDR3 nucleotides are TGTGCCAGCAGCCAGGGACGATGGGTATTCTTC. Its translation is CASSQGRWVFF. This chain connects TRBV3-1 to TRBJ2-1, with D perhaps matching TRBD1 or TRBD2 (5 bases each). The CDR3 is made up of 11 amino acids. In germline, CDR1 is LGHDT, CDR2 YNNKEL (reference sequence). With 3 bases removed from V and 16 bases from J, the gap between germline ends came to 13 bases.